This passage covers 10 T cell receptor beta chains from one sample sequenced in a study of regulatory T cells in long-lasting Graves disease. Sequencing libraries for TCR beta were prepared with iRepertoire HTBI primers and Arm-PCR of CDR3 regions. Each CDR3 protein is one row after TCRdb ran MiXCR on the multiplex PCR reads. Of 300,000 to 400,000 distinct CDR3 sequences in the sample, around 15% were seen once. Time point reported: newly diagnosed GD, antithyroid drugs for less than 3 months. TCR sequences were obtained from RNA taken from PBMCs. The sequences come from peripheral blood mononuclear cells (PBMCs), collected at new diagnosis, from a patient treated with antithyroid drugs. The receptor source for this set is a female donor with Graves disease.

This chain links TRBV9 with TRBJ2-3; D may be TRBD2 (7 bases). Germline V lookup: CDR1 SGDLS, CDR2 YYNGEE. CDR3 length equals 17 residues. With 0 bases removed from V and 4 bases from J, the gap between germline ends came to 18 bases. The CDR3 loop is CASSVAARGRGSDTQYF. The CDR3 DNA reads TGTGCCAGCAGCGTAGCTGCCCGGGGGCGGGGGTCAGATACGCAGTATTTT.

V is TRBV11-1 and J is TRBJ2-5; 7 bases line up with TRBD2. Germline CDR1 and CDR2: SGHAT and FQDESV (reference sequence). The CDR3 has 13 residues. V lost 6 bases and J lost 0; bases outside the gene matches: 1. The DNA of the CDR3 is TGTGCCAGCAGGGGGGGGTACCAAGAGACCCAGTACTTC. It translates to CASRGGYQETQYF.

This clonotype was seen ten or more times. The genes are TRBV20-1 and TRBJ2-1; 7 bases fit TRBD1. The germline CDR1 and CDR2 sequences are DFQATT and SNEGSKA (reference sequence). V lost 6 bases to trimming and J lost 3 bases; unmatched junction nucleotides: 8. This CDR3 contains 14 residues. CDR3 sequence reads: CSARTGAGYNEQFF. The CDR3 region has the DNA TGCAGTGCCAGAACAGGGGCGGGCTACAATGAGCAGTTCTTC.

This chain uses TRBV6-2 or TRBV6-3 with TRBJ2-1, with TRBD2 identical over 13 bases. Trimming cost V 0 bases and J 9 bases; bases outside gene matches: 11. The CDR3 spans 18 residues. The V gene's germline CDR1 is MNHEY and CDR2 SVGEGT. DNA of the CDR3: TGTGCCAGCAGTTACTCCCCCCCGGGACTAGCGGGACGGGGTGAGCAGTTCTTC. Translated, it gives CASSYSPPGLAGRGEQFF.

This clonotype was found many times. V and J are TRBV6-2 or TRBV6-3 and TRBJ2-5; D may be TRBD1 (6 bases). The CDR3 sequence is 12 residues long. Germline lookup yields CDR1 MNHEY and CDR2 SVGEGT. The V end lost 8 bases, the J end lost 5 bases, and 12 bases lay between the germline ends. DNA for the CDR3: TGTGCCAGCGCAGGGGCCGGGGAGACCCAGTACTTC. Protein sequence: CASAGAGETQYF.

V usage is TRBV4-1 and J usage is TRBJ2-7; 15 bases are shared with TRBD2. CDR1 is MGHRA, CDR2 YSYEKL, per germline. This CDR3 is 18 amino acids long. The junction had 10 bases not matched to a gene; V was cut back by 0 bases and J by 7 bases. The CDR3 spells CASSQEGLAGGSGLEQYF. CDR3 sequence (DNA): TGCGCCAGCAGCCAAGAGGGACTAGCGGGAGGATCAGGGCTGGAGCAGTACTTC.

This clonotype appeared many times. The CDR3 DNA sequence: TGTGCCAGCAGCTTAGCAAACCCGGCAGGGACCTACGAGCAGTACTTC. Its protein is CASSLANPAGTYEQYF. The chain combines TRBV7-8 with TRBJ2-7, with a weak D call TRBD1 (5 bases). CDR1 SGHVS and CDR2 FQNEAQ come from the germline V gene. V lost 0 bases, J lost 2 bases, and 14 bases lay in between. The CDR3 is 16 amino acids.

This clonotype was found a few times. Just one base apart from a much larger clone, this may be a read error. The chain uses TRBV2 and TRBJ2-7; no clear D gene. The V and J ends lost 5 bases and 1 base respectively, with 12 bases between them. Germline V gives CDR1 SNHLY, CDR2 FYNNEI. This CDR3 contains 14 residues. The CDR3 loop is CASSTLDGSYEQYF. Written as DNA, the CDR3 is TGTGCCAGCAGTACCCTGGACGGGTCCTACGAGCAGTACTTC.

This clonotype was seen at least ten times. The chain joins TRBV15 to TRBJ1-5; the D gene is possibly TRBD1 (5 bases). The V end lost 3 bases, the J end lost 0 bases, and 21 bases lay between the germline ends. This CDR3 is built from 19 residues. The germline V gene has CDR1 LNHNV and CDR2 YYDKDF (reference sequence). DNA of the CDR3: TGTGCCACCAGCAGGTGGGTGATCCTAAGGGACTATAGCAATCAGCCCCAGCATTTT. This translates into CATSRWVILRDYSNQPQHF.

V gene TRBV6-2 or TRBV6-3 combines with J gene TRBJ2-1; 10 bases fit TRBD1. In germline, CDR1 is MNHEY, CDR2 SVGEGT. V was clipped by 8 bases and J by 8 bases; unmatched bases: 3. The CDR3 is made up of 12 amino acids. As DNA, the CDR3 is TGTGCCAGCCGGGACAGGGGCGATGAGCAGTTCTTC. It specifies CASRDRGDEQFF.